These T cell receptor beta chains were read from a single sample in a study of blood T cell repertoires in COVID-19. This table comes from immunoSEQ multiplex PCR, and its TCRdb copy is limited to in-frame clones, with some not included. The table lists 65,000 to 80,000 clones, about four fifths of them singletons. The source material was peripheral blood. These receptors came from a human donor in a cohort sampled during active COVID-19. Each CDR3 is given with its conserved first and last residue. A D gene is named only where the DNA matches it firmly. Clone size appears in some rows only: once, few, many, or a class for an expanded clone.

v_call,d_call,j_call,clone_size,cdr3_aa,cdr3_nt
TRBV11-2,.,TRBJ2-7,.,CASSPIFRYEQYF,TGTGCCAGCAGCCCTATCTTCCGCTACGAGCAGTACTTC
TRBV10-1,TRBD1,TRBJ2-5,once,CASSESNRGHQETQYF,TGCGCCAGCAGTGAGTCCAACAGGGGACACCAAGAGACCCAGTACTTC
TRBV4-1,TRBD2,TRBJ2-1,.,CASSPGTNTYNEQFF,TGCGCCAGCAGCCCCGGGACTAACACCTACAATGAGCAGTTCTTC
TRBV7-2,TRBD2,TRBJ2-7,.,CASSNERGSIRSYEQYF,TGTGCCAGCAGCAACGAGCGGGGGTCTATTCGCTCCTACGAGCAGTACTTC
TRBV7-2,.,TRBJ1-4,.,CASSIRVSREKLFF,TGTGCCAGCAGCATCAGGGTTTCTCGTGAAAAACTGTTTTTT
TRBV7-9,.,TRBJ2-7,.,CASTKAQGTDEQYF,TGTGCCAGCACCAAAGCCCAGGGGACCGACGAGCAGTACTTC
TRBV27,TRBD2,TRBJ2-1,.,CASSSIAGGYNEQFF,TGTGCCAGCAGTTCCATAGCGGGGGGATACAATGAGCAGTTCTTC
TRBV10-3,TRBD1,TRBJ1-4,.,CAISEFQTGMNEKLFF,TGTGCCATCAGTGAGTTTCAGACAGGGATGAATGAAAAACTGTTTTTT
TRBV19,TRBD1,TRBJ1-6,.,CASTARQGWNSPLHF,TGTGCCAGTACCGCCCGACAGGGCTGGAATTCACCCCTCCACTTT
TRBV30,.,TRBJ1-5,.,CAWTLQGSGAFQPQHF,TGTGCCTGGACGCTTCAGGGGTCGGGCGCTTTCCAGCCCCAGCATTTT
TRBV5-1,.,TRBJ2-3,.,CASSYGDFFSTDTQYF,TGCGCCAGCAGCTATGGAGACTTTTTTAGCACAGATACGCAGTATTTT
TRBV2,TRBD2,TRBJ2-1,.,CASSERGSTYNEQFF,TGTGCCAGCAGTGAGCGGGGGAGCACCTACAATGAGCAGTTCTTC
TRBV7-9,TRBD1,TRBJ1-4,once,CASSPSDRGYEKLFF,TGTGCCAGCAGCCCCAGCGACAGGGGGTATGAAAAACTGTTTTTT
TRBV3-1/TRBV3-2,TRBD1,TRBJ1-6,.,CASSQGTGFGSPLHF,TGTGCCAGCAGCCAAGGGACAGGGTTCGGGTCACCCCTCCACTTT
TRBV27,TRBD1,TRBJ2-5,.,CATGQGPVQETQYF,TGTGCCACCGGACAGGGCCCCGTCCAAGAGACCCAGTACTTC
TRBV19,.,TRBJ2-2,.,CASSTGIPGELFF,TGTGCCAGTAGTACAGGGATTCCCGGGGAGCTGTTTTTT
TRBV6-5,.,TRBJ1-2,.,CASSYLARNYGYTF,TGTGCCAGCAGTTACTTGGCCAGAAACTATGGCTACACCTTC
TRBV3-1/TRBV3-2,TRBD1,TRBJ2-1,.,CASSHKGTGTNEQFF,TGTGCCAGCAGCCATAAGGGGACAGGGACCAATGAGCAGTTCTTC
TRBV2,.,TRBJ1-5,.,CASSESGDQPQHF,TGTGCCAGCAGTGAATCAGGGGACCAGCCCCAGCATTTT
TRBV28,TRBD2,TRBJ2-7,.,CASSSTGGPRYEQYF,TGTGCCAGCAGTTCTACGGGGGGTCCCAGATACGAGCAGTACTTC
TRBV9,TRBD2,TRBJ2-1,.,CASSVTSGLYNEQFF,TGTGCCAGCAGCGTGACTAGCGGGCTCTACAATGAGCAGTTCTTC
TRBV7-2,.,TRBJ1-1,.,CASSNQGRRNTEAFF,TGTGCCAGCAGCAACCAGGGGAGACGGAACACTGAAGCTTTCTTT
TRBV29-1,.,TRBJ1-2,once,CSVDAAYGYTF,TGCAGCGTTGATGCGGCCTATGGCTACACCTTC
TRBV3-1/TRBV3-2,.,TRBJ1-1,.,CASSPNRGLNTEAFF,TGTGCCAGCAGCCCCAATAGAGGTTTGAACACTGAAGCTTTCTTT
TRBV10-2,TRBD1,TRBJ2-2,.,CASSERTGPGELFF,TGCGCCAGCAGTGAGCGGACAGGGCCCGGGGAGCTGTTTTTT
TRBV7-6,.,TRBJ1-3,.,CASSLAKTLPPRNTIYF,TGTGCCAGCAGCTTAGCCAAAACTTTGCCCCCCAGAAACACCATATATTTT
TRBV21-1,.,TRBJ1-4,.,CASSIRTGREDEKLFF,TGTGCCAGCAGCATCCGGACAGGGAGGGAGGATGAAAAACTGTTTTTT
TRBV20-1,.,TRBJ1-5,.,CSASGRYNQPQHF,TGCAGTGCTAGTGGGCGGTACAATCAGCCCCAGCATTTT
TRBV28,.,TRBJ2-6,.,CASRIEGAGANVLTF,TGTGCCAGCAGAATAGAGGGGGCTGGGGCCAACGTCCTGACTTTC
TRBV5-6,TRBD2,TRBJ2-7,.,CASSRTSGGTFYEQYF,TGTGCCAGCAGCAGGACTAGCGGGGGTACCTTCTACGAGCAGTACTTC
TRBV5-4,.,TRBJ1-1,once,CASSLAEEGRMNTEAFF,TGTGCCAGCAGCTTGGCCGAGGAGGGCAGGATGAACACTGAAGCTTTCTTT
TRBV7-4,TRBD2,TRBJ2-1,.,CASSIFGDYPSSYNEQFF,TGTGCCAGCAGCATATTTGGGGACTATCCTAGCTCCTACAATGAGCAGTTCTTC
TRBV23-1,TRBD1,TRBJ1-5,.,CASSQSTGSISNQPQHF,TGCGCCAGCAGTCAATCGACAGGGAGTATAAGCAATCAGCCCCAGCATTTT
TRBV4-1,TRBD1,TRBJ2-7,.,CASSPKTGTDEQYF,TGCGCCAGCAGCCCGAAGACAGGGACCGACGAGCAGTACTTC
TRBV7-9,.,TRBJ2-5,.,CASSLSLKETQYF,TGTGCCAGCAGCTTAAGTCTAAAAGAGACCCAGTACTTC
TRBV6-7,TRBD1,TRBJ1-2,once,CASSSAGQGSFGYTF,TGTGCCAGCAGTTCCGCGGGACAGGGAAGTTTTGGCTACACCTTC
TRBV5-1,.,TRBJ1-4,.,CASSLADKLELFF,TGCGCCAGCAGCTTGGCCGACAAATTGGAACTGTTTTTT
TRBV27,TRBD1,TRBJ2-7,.,CASRRLGQGYEQYF,TGTGCCAGCAGACGACTCGGACAGGGCTACGAGCAGTACTTC
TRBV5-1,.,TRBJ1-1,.,CASSLGGNTEAFF,TGCGCCAGCAGCTTGGGAGGGAACACTGAAGCTTTCTTT
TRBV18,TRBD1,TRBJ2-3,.,CASSHGQGSTDTQYF,TGTGCCAGCTCGCACGGACAGGGGAGCACAGATACGCAGTATTTT
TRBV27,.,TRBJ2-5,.,CASSPGGISETQYF,TGTGCCAGCAGTCCGGGGGGCATCTCGGAGACCCAGTACTTC
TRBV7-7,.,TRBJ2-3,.,CASSLAEGDTQYF,TGTGCTAGCAGCTTAGCGGAGGGAGATACGCAGTATTTT
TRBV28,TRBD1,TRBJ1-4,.,CASRDRASEKLFF,TGTGCCAGCAGAGACAGGGCTAGTGAAAAACTGTTTTTT
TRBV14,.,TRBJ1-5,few,CASSQDRGQPQHF,TGTGCCAGCAGCCAAGATAGGGGTCAGCCCCAGCATTTT
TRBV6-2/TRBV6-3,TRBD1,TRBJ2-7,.,CASSIPPGQGDDEQYF,TGTGCCAGCAGTATACCCCCGGGACAGGGGGACGACGAGCAGTACTTC
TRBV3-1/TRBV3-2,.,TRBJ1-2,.,CASSQGARTGYTF,TGTGCCAGCAGCCAGGGGGCGAGGACTGGCTACACCTTC
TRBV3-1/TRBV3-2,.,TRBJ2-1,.,CASSQRGRGYEQFF,TGTGCCAGCAGCCAAAGGGGCAGGGGCTATGAGCAGTTCTTC
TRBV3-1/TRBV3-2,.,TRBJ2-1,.,CASSQDLTGLRFF,TGTGCCAGCAGCCAAGATCTTACAGGCCTCCGGTTCTTC
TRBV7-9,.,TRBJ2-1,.,CASSSSGQPHNEQFF,TGTGCCAGCAGCTCCTCCGGACAGCCACACAATGAGCAGTTCTTC
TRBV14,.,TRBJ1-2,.,CASSQASGVDGYTF,TGTGCCAGCAGCCAAGCGTCCGGGGTTGATGGCTACACCTTC
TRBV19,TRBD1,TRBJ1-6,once,CASSIDRGTPLHF,TGTGCCAGTAGTATTGACAGGGGTACACCCCTCCACTTT
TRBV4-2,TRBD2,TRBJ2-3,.,CASSQEGRTSGGPTDTQYF,TGTGCCAGCAGCCAAGAGGGGAGGACTAGCGGGGGCCCCACAGATACGCAGTATTTT
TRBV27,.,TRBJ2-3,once,CASSSLTGSGTDTQYF,TGTGCCAGCAGTTCCCTGACGGGGTCGGGCACAGATACGCAGTATTTT
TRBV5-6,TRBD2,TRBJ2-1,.,CASSLVWTSGHNEQFF,TGTGCCAGCAGCTTGGTTTGGACTAGCGGTCACAATGAGCAGTTCTTC
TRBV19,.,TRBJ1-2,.,CASTRGFYGYTF,TGTGCCAGTACTCGGGGTTTCTATGGCTACACCTTC
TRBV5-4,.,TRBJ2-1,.,CASSRGSLNNEQFF,TGTGCCAGCAGCCGGGGGTCCCTTAACAATGAGCAGTTCTTC
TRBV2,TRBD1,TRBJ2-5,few,CASKETGLGETQYF,TGTGCCAGCAAGGAGACAGGGTTGGGAGAGACCCAGTACTTC
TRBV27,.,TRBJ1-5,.,CASRGGPGKISNQPQHF,TGTGCCAGCAGGGGGGGGCCAGGGAAGATAAGCAATCAGCCCCAGCATTTT